These 21 T cell receptor beta chains were sequenced from one sample in a study of shared clonotypes between healthy human individuals. Naive CD8 cells lacked CD45RO, underwent positive selection for CCR7 and left out terminally differentiated effector memory CD45RA+ cells. Profiling relied on immunoSEQ multiplex PCR, and the TCRdb table lists in-frame clones only, not all of them. This table holds approximately 840,000 clones, about 96% found once. Sequenced sample: naive CD8+ T cells sorted from blood. The receptors here all came from a man under 40 in good health.

The rearrangement links TRBV7-2 to TRBJ2-1; no firm D call. The CDR3 covers 13 residues. Between the trimmed V and J ends, which lost 4 bases and 0 bases, there was a span of 4 bases. Germline assignment: CDR1 SGHTA and CDR2 FQGNSA. In DNA form, the CDR3 reads TGTGCCAGCAGCTCCTTCTCCTACAATGAGCAGTTCTTC. This translates into CASSSFSYNEQFF.

This clone was picked up a small number of times. The chain is built from TRBV5-1 and TRBJ2-1; 15 nucleotides align to TRBD2. CDR1 is SGHRS, CDR2 YFSETQ, per germline. This CDR3 has 18 amino acids. J was trimmed by 7 bases and V by 0 bases; bases with no gene match: 8. CDR3 sequence reads: CASSLEGLAGGNQNEQFF. CDR3 DNA sequence: TGCGCCAGCAGCTTGGAGGGACTAGCGGGAGGAAACCAAAATGAGCAGTTCTTC.

The chain employs TRBV27 and TRBJ2-1; 10 bases fit TRBD1. CDR1 is MNHEY, CDR2 SMNVEV, per germline (reference sequence). V trimming: 8 bases; J trimming: 8 bases; junction bases outside the gene matches: 12. This CDR3 region has 15 residues. Here the CDR3 DNA reads TGTGCCAGCGGGCGAAGACAGGGGGCATTGGATGAGCAGTTCTTC. Protein product: CASGRRQGALDEQFF.

This clone was seen only a few times. Other DNA sequences in this sample translate to the same CDR3. The chain carries TRBV27 and TRBJ2-1, with unresolved D. CDR3 length equals 12 residues. V gave up 5 bases and J gave up 8 bases, with 10 bases separating them. Germline V gives CDR1 MNHEY, CDR2 SMNVEV (reference sequence). The CDR3 loop is CASSQIGDEQFF. In DNA, the CDR3 is TGTGCCAGCAGTCAGATTGGGGATGAGCAGTTCTTC.

In this sample, this clone turned up once. The CDR3 loop is CASTQGSVCSYEQYF. The CDR3, as DNA: TGTGCCAGCACCCAAGGTAGCGTTTGCTCCTACGAGCAGTACTTC. The gene calls are TRBV6-8 and TRBJ2-7; the D gene is possibly TRBD2 (5 bases). Trimming removed 7 bases from V and 0 bases from J, with 16 bases in between. The CDR3 has 15 amino acids. Germline V lookup: CDR1 MNHGY, CDR2 SAAAGT.

The CDR3 reads CASSQVSGAGELFF. The CDR3 DNA follows: TGCGCCAGCAGCCAAGTTTCGGGGGCCGGGGAGCTGTTTTTT. This chain connects TRBV4-1 to TRBJ2-2, with D tentatively TRBD2 (6 bases). V lost 1 base and J lost 6, with 9 bases in between. The CDR3 has 14 residues. Germline lookup yields CDR1 MGHRA and CDR2 YSYEKL.

V and J are TRBV27 and TRBJ2-2, with D perhaps TRBD1 (5 bases). V lost 6 bases, J lost 0 bases, and 14 bases lay in between. CDR3 length: 16 residues. Germline CDR1 and CDR2: MNHEY and SMNVEV (reference sequence). CDR3 nucleotides: TGTGCCAGCAGCTCGCACAGGAAGGCGAACACCGGGGAGCTGTTTTTT. Translating gives CASSSHRKANTGELFF.

The V and J genes are TRBV6-4 and TRBJ2-1, with D maybe TRBD2 (6 bases). There are 15 residues in the CDR3. Per germline, CDR1 MRHNA and CDR2 SNTAGT. Trimming stripped 2 bases from V and 5 bases from J, with 13 bases between. CDR3 sequence reads: CASSDLGGTHNEQFF. CDR3 nucleotide sequence: TGTGCCAGCAGTGACCTTGGCGGGACCCACAATGAGCAGTTCTTC.

The CDR3 loop reads CASSLGWTSESYEQYF. In DNA form, the CDR3 reads TGTGCCAGCAGCTTAGGTTGGACTAGCGAATCCTACGAGCAGTACTTC. The V call is TRBV7-9, the J call TRBJ2-7; TRBD2 matches at 9 bases. CDR3 size: 16 residues. Germline CDR1 reads SEHNR; CDR2 reads FQNEAQ (reference sequence). The J segment lost 1 base and the V segment lost 1 base, leaving 5 bases of the junction unmatched.

The genes are TRBV7-9 and TRBJ1-1; tentatively, D is TRBD1 (6 bases). In germline, CDR1 is SEHNR, CDR2 FQNEAQ (reference sequence). CDR3 size: 17 residues. Trimming left V 0 bases short and J 0 bases short, with 14 bases between. CDR3 sequence: CASSLATWTVMNTEAFF. CDR3 coding DNA: TGTGCCAGCAGCTTAGCCACCTGGACAGTCATGAACACTGAAGCTTTCTTT.

The rearrangement links TRBV2 to TRBJ2-5; D is unresolved. Germline V gene data show CDR1 as SNHLY and CDR2 as FYNNEI. The CDR3 is 9 residues long. Trimming took 8 bases from V and 6 from J, leaving 4 bases between them. CDR3 in DNA: TGTGCCAGCGGGCAGACCCAGTACTTC. This gives the protein CASGQTQYF.

The V gene is TRBV18, the J gene TRBJ2-7; weak D call: TRBD2 (6 bases). This CDR3 comprises 15 residues. CDR1 KGHSH and CDR2 LQKENI come from the germline V gene. Trimming removed 4 bases from V and 2 bases from J, with 15 bases in between. The CDR3 spells CASSLPLDYPYEQYF. In nucleotides, the CDR3 is TGTGCCAGCTCACTTCCCCTGGACTACCCCTACGAGCAGTACTTC.

The chain carries TRBV7-2 and TRBJ2-7; 8 positions agree with TRBD1. Germline V gives CDR1 SGHTA, CDR2 FQGNSA. The CDR3 sequence is 15 residues long. With 0 bases clipped from V and 3 bases from J, the junction kept 4 bases outside the gene matches. The CDR3, as DNA: TGTGCCAGCAGCTTAGCGCAGGGGGCCATCTACGAGCAGTACTTC. This gives the protein CASSLAQGAIYEQYF.

The chain uses TRBV7-9 and TRBJ2-1; 9 bases agree with TRBD1. The V and J ends lost 5 bases and 3 bases, in that order; junction bases with no gene match: 11. This CDR3 comprises 17 residues. Per the germline V gene, CDR1 is SEHNR and CDR2 is FQNEAQ (reference sequence). CDR3 protein: CASSKTSGTGHYNEQFF. DNA of the CDR3: TGTGCCAGCAGCAAAACGTCCGGGACAGGGCACTACAATGAGCAGTTCTTC.

The V and J genes are TRBV5-1 and TRBJ2-2, with D possibly TRBD2 on 6 matching bases. Germline CDR1 and CDR2: SGHRS and YFSETQ. V dropped 2 bases and J dropped 3 bases, with 8 bases sitting between them. This CDR3 is built from 14 residues. The DNA for the CDR3 is TGCGCCAGCAGCTTCGGGACTCACACCGGGGAGCTGTTTTTT. Amino acids: CASSFGTHTGELFF.

The chain has TRBV27 and TRBJ2-7; D not resolved. Per the germline V gene, CDR1 is MNHEY and CDR2 is SMNVEV (reference sequence). The length of the CDR3 is 14 residues. Trimming removed 10 bases from V and 3 bases from J, with 19 bases in between. The CDR3: CANKTPEDHYEQYF. In DNA, the CDR3 is TGTGCCAACAAAACCCCTGAGGACCACTACGAGCAGTACTTC.

This clone was detected once. V usage is TRBV27 and J usage is TRBJ2-1; 7 nucleotides match TRBD2. The germline gives CDR1 MNHEY, CDR2 SMNVEV (reference sequence). J was trimmed by 4 bases and V by 3 bases; bases with no gene match: 15. The CDR3 is 18 amino acids. In DNA, the CDR3 is TGTGCCAGCAGTTTCTCCAAGCTGGGCGGGAGTTTGTACAATGAGCAGTTCTTC. Translated, it gives CASSFSKLGGSLYNEQFF.

Regarding this clone: The sample has other DNA sequences that encode this CDR3 too. The chain couples TRBV4-1 to TRBJ2-7, with no clear D. Germline lookup yields CDR1 MGHRA and CDR2 YSYEKL. There are 13 residues in the CDR3. Trimming took off 1 base at V and 3 bases at J, with 7 bases between the two ends. This CDR3 reads CASSQVGIYEQYF. CDR3 bases: TGCGCCAGCAGCCAAGTAGGGATCTACGAGCAGTACTTC.

The chain uses TRBV5-4 and TRBJ2-5; D unresolved. The length of the CDR3 is 13 residues. The germline V and J ends were trimmed by 2 bases and 3 bases, with 8 bases remaining between them. The germline CDR1 and CDR2 sequences are SGHNT and YYREEE (reference sequence). The CDR3 DNA sequence: TGTGCCAGCAGCTTCAACAGCAAAGAGACCCAGTACTTC. Protein: CASSFNSKETQYF. Full variable domain (rest looked up from reference TRBV5-4 and TRBJ2-5): ETGVTQSPTHLIKTRGQQVTLRCSSQSGHNTVSWYQQALGQGPQFIFQYYREEENGRGNFPPRFSGLQFPNYSSELNVNALELDDSALYLCASSFNSKETQYFGPGTRLLVL.

This clone has just a few counts. The chain couples TRBV5-4 to TRBJ2-2; possibly TRBD1 for D (6 bases). Trimming took off 4 bases at V and 7 bases at J, with 14 bases between the two ends. This CDR3 comprises 14 residues. The germline gives CDR1 SGHNT, CDR2 YYREEE (reference sequence). The CDR3 bases are TGTGCCAGCAGCCTGGTTGGGGGCAGCGGGGAGCTGTTTTTT. This encodes CASSLVGGSGELFF.

V is TRBV7-9 and J is TRBJ2-7; D possibly corresponds to TRBD1 (6 bases). CDR1 and CDR2 (germline): SEHNR, FQNEAQ (reference sequence). The CDR3 extends over 14 amino acids. The V end was cut by 5 bases, the J end by 2 bases, with 13 bases between. The CDR3 region has the DNA TGTGCCAGCAGCAACAGGGACGGACCCTACGAGCAGTACTTC. Its protein product is CASSNRDGPYEQYF.